This entry lists 7 T cell receptor beta chains sequenced from one sample in a study of CD8 T cells in ankylosing spondylitis. Whole-study findings and limits: Ankylosing spondylitis blood appeared to be characterized by a TCR beta motif of several highly homologous variants.

TCRdb reprocessed the 5' RACE reads via MiXCR and lists one record per CDR3 protein. The table records 450,000 or so distinct CDR3 sequences, approximately 26% of them present only once. Which antigens these TCRs recognize remains unknown. Sequencing used blood, either unsorted or a sorted T cell fraction (not recorded which). The receptors come from a male donor with ankylosing spondylitis.

The V gene is TRBV6-1, the J gene TRBJ1-6; TRBD1 matches at 10 bases. This CDR3 comprises 14 residues. Germline lookup yields CDR1 MNHNS and CDR2 SASEGT. Losses at the gene ends were 8 bases for V and 9 bases for J; bases not matched to a gene: 7. The CDR3 here is CASDTGQGISPLHF. For the CDR3, the DNA is TGTGCCAGCGATACGGGACAGGGGATTTCACCCCTCCACTTT.

This clonotype has only a few counts. The V call is TRBV5-1, the J call TRBJ2-3; 8 nucleotides line up with TRBD2. The CDR3 consists of 17 residues. Germline V CDR1 and CDR2: SGHRS, YFSETQ. Trimming at V came to 4 bases and at J to 1 base, leaving 11 bases not matched to a gene. This chain's CDR3 is CASSPRGGGDGTDTQYF. The CDR3 DNA reads TGCGCCAGCAGCCCCCGGGGGGGGGGCGACGGCACAGATACGCAGTATTTT.

This clonotype was seen only a few times. In DNA, the CDR3 is TGTGCCAGCAGTGAAACTATGGGGTCGTCCGCTTTCTTT. Its protein is CASSETMGSSAFF. The chain combines TRBV6-1 with TRBJ1-1; D is unclear. The CDR3 covers 13 residues. Trimming pared 2 bases from V and 11 bases from J, leaving 15 bases between. Germline V gives CDR1 MNHNS, CDR2 SASEGT.

The CDR3 coding sequence is TGTGCCAGCAGCCCGCCCGGGACTACAGATACGCAGTATTTT. Protein: CASSPPGTTDTQYF. The chain is built from TRBV12-3 or TRBV12-4 and TRBJ2-3; D possibly corresponds to TRBD2 (6 bases). The CDR3 sequence is 14 residues long. V gave up 6 bases and J gave up 3 bases, with 13 bases separating them.

This clonotype was seen once. The V gene is TRBV3-1, the J gene TRBJ1-5; 7 bases are a match to TRBD1. The CDR3 consists of 15 residues. Trimming removed 1 base from V and 0 bases from J; junction bases left unmatched: 0. Germline V CDR1 and CDR2: LGHDT, YNNKEL (reference sequence). The CDR3 coding sequence is TGTGCCAGCAGCCAAGCAGGGGGTAGCAATCAGCCCCAGCATTTT. This encodes CASSQAGGSNQPQHF. Full variable domain (remainder filled in from reference TRBV3-1 and TRBJ1-5): DTAVSQTPKYLVTQMGNDKSIKCEQNLGHDTMYWYKQDSKKFLKIMFSYNNKELIINETVPNRFSPKSPDKAHLNLHINSLELGDSAVYFCASSQAGGSNQPQHFGDGTRLSIL.

V gene TRBV9 combines with J gene TRBJ2-2; no firm D call. In germline, CDR1 is SGDLS, CDR2 YYNGEE. V lost 3 bases and J lost 4, with 16 bases in between. The CDR3 spans 16 residues. CDR3 residues: CASSARTSTITGELFF. The CDR3 DNA sequence: TGTGCCAGCAGCGCCCGAACTTCTACGATCACCGGGGAGCTGTTTTTT.

This clonotype was seen a handful of times. The V gene is TRBV7-9, the J gene TRBJ2-1; 7 bases agree with TRBD2. Germline V CDR1 and CDR2: SEHNR, FQNEAQ (reference sequence). Trimming removed 4 bases from V and 7 bases from J; junction bases left unmatched: 10. There are 15 residues in the CDR3. DNA of the CDR3: TGTGCCAGCAGCTCCCCCGCGGGAGTAGTAAATGAGCAGTTCTTC. This encodes CASSSPAGVVNEQFF.